The source of this T cell receptor (beta chain) is a study of human T cells and chemical hapten exposure. Looking at the study overall: Across its roughly 23 weeks, the study gave patients weekly diphenylcyclopropenone doses to the scalp. TCR yields differed between samples (mainly from small differences in pooled library volume). Whole-study results and caveats: The study found expanded TCRs formed significantly more large CDR3 similarity clusters than controls.

The CDR3 covers 16 residues. The germline CDR1 and CDR2 sequences are SEHNR and FQNEAQ (reference sequence). Trimming removed 0 bases from V and 2 bases from J, with 13 bases in between. Time point described: patch test 1, 2 weeks after DPC sensitization. As to treatment: therapeutic diphenylcyclopropenone sensitization with weekly scalp DPC. TCRdb re-called the RACE reads through MiXCR, storing one row per CDR3 protein. In the table there are around 99,000 distinct CDR3 sequences, 9.5% to 15% of which are singletons. Note on this clonotype: Antigen specificity is unknown.

The receptor was isolated from a middle-aged woman with alopecia areata. Some clones in this sample may be carry-over from other donors' samples. This chain joins TRBV7-9 and TRBJ1-2; perhaps TRBD1 as D (5 bases). This specimen consisted of whole blood, obtained in connection with sensitization to the hapten diphenylcyclopropenone (DPC). This chain's CDR3 is CASSLARQIFNYGYTF. The DNA of the CDR3 is TGTGCCAGCAGCTTAGCGCGACAGATTTTCAACTATGGCTACACCTTC.